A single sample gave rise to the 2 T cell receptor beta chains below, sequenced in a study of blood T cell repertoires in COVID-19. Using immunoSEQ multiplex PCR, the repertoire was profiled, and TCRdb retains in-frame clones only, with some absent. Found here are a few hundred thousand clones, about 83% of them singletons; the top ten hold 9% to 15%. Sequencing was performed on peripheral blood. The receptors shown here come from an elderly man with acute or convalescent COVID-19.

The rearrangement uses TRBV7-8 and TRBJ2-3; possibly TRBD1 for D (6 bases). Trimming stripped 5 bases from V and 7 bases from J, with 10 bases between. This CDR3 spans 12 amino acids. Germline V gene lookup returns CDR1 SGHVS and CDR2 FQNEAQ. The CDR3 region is CASSPRGNTQYF. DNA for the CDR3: TGTGCCAGCAGCCCAAGGGGGAATACGCAGTATTTT. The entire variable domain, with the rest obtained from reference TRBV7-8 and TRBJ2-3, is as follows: GAGVSQSPRYKVAKRGQDVALRCDPISGHVSLFWYQQALGQGPEFLTYFQNEAQLDKSGLPSDRFFAERPEGSVSTLKIQRTQQEDSAVYLCASSPRGNTQYFGPGTRLTVL.

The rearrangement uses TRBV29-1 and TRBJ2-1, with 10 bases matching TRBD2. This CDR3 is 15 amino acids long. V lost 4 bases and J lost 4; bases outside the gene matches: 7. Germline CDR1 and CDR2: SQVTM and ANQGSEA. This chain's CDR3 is CSVVLAGRPYNEQFF. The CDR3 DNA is TGCAGCGTTGTACTAGCGGGACGCCCATACAATGAGCAGTTCTTC.